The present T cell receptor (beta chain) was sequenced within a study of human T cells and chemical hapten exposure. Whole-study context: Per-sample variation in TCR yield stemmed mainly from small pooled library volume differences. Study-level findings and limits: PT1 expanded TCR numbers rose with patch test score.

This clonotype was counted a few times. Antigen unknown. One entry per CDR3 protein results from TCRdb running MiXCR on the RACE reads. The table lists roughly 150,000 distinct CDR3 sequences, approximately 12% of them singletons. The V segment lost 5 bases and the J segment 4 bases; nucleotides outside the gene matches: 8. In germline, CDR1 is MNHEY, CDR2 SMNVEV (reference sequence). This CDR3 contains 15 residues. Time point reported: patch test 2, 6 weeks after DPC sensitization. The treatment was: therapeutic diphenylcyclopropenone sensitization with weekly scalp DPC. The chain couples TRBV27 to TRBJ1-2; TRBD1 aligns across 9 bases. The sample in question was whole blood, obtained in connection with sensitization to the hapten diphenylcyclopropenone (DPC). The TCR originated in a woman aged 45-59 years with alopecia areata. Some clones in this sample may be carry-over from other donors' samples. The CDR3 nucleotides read TGTGCCAGCAGTAATCTTGGACAGGGGTCCTATGGCTACACCTTC. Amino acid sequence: CASSNLGQGSYGYTF.